This record concerns one TCR beta chain sequence. This specimen comes from a study of blood T cell repertoires in COVID-19. The data were produced by immunoSEQ multiplex PCR, yet TCRdb's version contains in-frame clones alone and is incomplete. Of hundreds of thousands of clones in the sample, approximately 90% were seen once. The CDR3 totals 18 residues. CDR1 and CDR2 from the germline V gene are SGHRS and YFSETQ. V gave up 2 bases and J gave up 8 bases; unmatched junction bases: 13. This clonotype originated in a woman aged 25 to 39 with active or convalescent COVID-19. V and J are TRBV5-1 and TRBJ2-1; 13 bases agree with TRBD2. Sequencing used peripheral blood. CDR3 sequence: CASSFRDSLAGGRDEQFF. CDR3 DNA sequence: TGCGCCAGCAGCTTTCGGGACTCACTAGCGGGAGGGAGGGATGAGCAGTTCTTC.